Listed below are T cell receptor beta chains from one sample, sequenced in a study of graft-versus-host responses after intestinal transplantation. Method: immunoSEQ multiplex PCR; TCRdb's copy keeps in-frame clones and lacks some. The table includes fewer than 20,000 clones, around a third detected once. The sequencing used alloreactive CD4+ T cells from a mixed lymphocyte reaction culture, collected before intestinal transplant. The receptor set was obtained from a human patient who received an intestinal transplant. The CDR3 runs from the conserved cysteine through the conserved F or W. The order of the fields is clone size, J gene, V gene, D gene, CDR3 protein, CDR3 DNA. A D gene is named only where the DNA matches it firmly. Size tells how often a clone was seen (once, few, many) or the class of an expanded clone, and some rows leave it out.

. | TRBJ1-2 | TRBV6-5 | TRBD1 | CASSYIQGALGYTF | TGTGCCAGCAGTTACATTCAGGGGGCGCTTGGCTACACCTTC
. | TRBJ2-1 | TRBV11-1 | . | CASSLGSGGGEQFF | TGTGCCAGCAGCTTAGGATCGGGGGGCGGTGAGCAGTTCTTC
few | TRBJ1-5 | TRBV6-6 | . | CASRVSNQPQHF | TGTGCCAGCAGGGTCAGCAATCAGCCCCAGCATTTT
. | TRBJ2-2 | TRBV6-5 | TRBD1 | CATAPTGLTGELFF | TGTGCCACCGCCCCGACAGGGTTAACCGGGGAGCTGTTTTTT
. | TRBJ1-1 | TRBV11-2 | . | CASSLVLGRRVEGFF | TGTGCCAGCAGCTTAGTTTTGGGCCGAAGGGTTGAGGGTTTCTTT
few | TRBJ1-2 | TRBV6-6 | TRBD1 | CASRGTARAYGYTF | TGTGCCAGCAGGGGGACAGCTCGCGCCTATGGCTACACCTTC
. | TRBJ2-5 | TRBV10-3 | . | CAISDGYQETQYF | TGTGCCATCAGTGACGGCTACCAAGAGACCCAGTACTTC
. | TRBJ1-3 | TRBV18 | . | CASSPQDRAFSGNTIYF | TGTGCCAGCTCACCACAGGACCGCGCTTTCTCTGGAAACACCATATATTTT
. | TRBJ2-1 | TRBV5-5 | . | CASSLTGQSTYNEQFF | TGTGCCAGCAGCTTGACGGGGCAGTCAACCTACAATGAGCAGTTCTTC
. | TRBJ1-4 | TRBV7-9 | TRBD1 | CASSPGTGREKLFF | TGTGCCAGCAGCCCCGGGACAGGGCGTGAAAAACTGTTTTTT
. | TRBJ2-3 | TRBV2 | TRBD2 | CASSKEGLAGDTQYF | TGTGCCAGCAGTAAGGAGGGACTAGCGGGAGATACGCAGTATTTT
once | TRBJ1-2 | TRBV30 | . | CAWRSADTGGYTF | TGTGCCTGGAGATCCGCCGATACCGGGGGCTACACCTTC
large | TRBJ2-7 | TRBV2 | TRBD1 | CASSEGQGNYEQYF | TGTGCCAGCAGTGAAGGACAGGGGAACTACGAGCAGTACTTC
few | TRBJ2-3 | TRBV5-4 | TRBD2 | CASSLGLATDTQYF | TGTGCCAGCAGCTTGGGACTAGCGACAGATACGCAGTATTTT
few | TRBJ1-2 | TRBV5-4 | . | CASRSPGGGNYGYTF | TGTGCCAGCAGGTCTCCCGGGGGAGGTAACTATGGCTACACCTTC
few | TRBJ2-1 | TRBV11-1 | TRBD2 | CASRQGLAGPYNEQFF | TGTGCCAGCAGACAGGGACTAGCGGGGCCTTACAATGAGCAGTTCTTC
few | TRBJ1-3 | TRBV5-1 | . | CASSFAPQGPAKTNSGNTIYF | TGCGCCAGCAGCTTCGCCCCTCAGGGGCCAGCTAAGACAAACTCTGGAAACACCATATATTTT